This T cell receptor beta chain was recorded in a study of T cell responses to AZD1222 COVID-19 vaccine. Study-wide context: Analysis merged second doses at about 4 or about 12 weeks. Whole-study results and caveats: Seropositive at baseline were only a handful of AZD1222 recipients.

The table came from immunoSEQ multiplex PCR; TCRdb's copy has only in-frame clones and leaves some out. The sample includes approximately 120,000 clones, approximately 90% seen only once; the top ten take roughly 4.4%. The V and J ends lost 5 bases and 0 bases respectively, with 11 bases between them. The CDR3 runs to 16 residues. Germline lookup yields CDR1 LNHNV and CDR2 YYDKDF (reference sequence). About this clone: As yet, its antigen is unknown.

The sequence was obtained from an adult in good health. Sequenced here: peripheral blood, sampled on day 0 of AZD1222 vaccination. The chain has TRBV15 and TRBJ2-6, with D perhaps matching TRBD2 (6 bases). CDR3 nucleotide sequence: TGTGCCACCAGCCCCCCCGGGAGCTCTGGGGCCAACGTCCTGACTTTC. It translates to CATSPPGSSGANVLTF.